Shown below are 27 T cell receptor beta chains from a single sample sequenced in a study of Graves' ophthalmopathy and Graves' hyperthyroidism. The authors amplified TCR beta CDR3 regions, and they did so from RNA transcripts for repertoire sequencing. Scientists carried out first-round RT-PCR using HTBI primers and then a second-round multiplex PCR. TCRdb passed the multiplex PCR reads through MiXCR, listing each CDR3 protein once. Of some 400,000 distinct CDR3 sequences listed, about a sixth are singletons. The specimen sequenced was peripheral blood. Source of these receptors: a woman aged 18 to 35 with Graves' ophthalmopathy.

This clonotype was counted at least ten times. The chain carries TRBV6-4 and TRBJ2-5; no reliable D call. V was pared by 5 bases and J by 5 bases, with 6 bases between. CDR1 MRHNA and CDR2 SNTAGT come from the germline V gene. The CDR3 length is 11 residues. The chain's CDR3 is CASSMGETQYF. The CDR3 nucleotides are TGTGCCAGCAGTATGGGCGAGACCCAGTACTTC.

This clonotype was detected many times. This chain's CDR3 is CASSAGTGVYNSPLHF. The CDR3 DNA follows: TGTGCCAGCAGCGCCGGGACAGGAGTCTATAATTCACCCCTCCACTTT. The chain carries TRBV14 and TRBJ1-6, with 8 bases aligning to TRBD1. From germline, CDR1 is SGHDN and CDR2 FVKESK. J gave up 3 bases and V 5 bases, and 6 bases lay outside the gene matches. This CDR3 has 16 residues.

This clonotype was counted at least ten times. This rearrangement joins TRBV18 to TRBJ2-7; D may be TRBD1 (5 bases). The CDR3 contains 15 residues. The V gene's germline CDR1 is KGHSH and CDR2 LQKENI. The germline V and J ends were trimmed by 3 bases and 0 bases, with 12 bases remaining between them. In nucleotides, the CDR3 is TGTGCCAGCTCACCTCGGACACTGAGCTCCTACGAGCAGTACTTC. Protein sequence: CASSPRTLSSYEQYF.

This clonotype was seen repeatedly, ten times or more. The chain has TRBV20-1 and TRBJ2-5; no clear D. This CDR3 is built from 11 residues. The germline V gene has CDR1 DFQATT and CDR2 SNEGSKA (reference sequence). The V end lost 6 bases, the J end lost 5 bases, and 10 bases lay between the germline ends. The DNA of the CDR3 is TGCAGTGCCAAGAGCCCGGAGACCCAGTACTTC. This translates into CSAKSPETQYF.

This clonotype was seen ten or more times. This chain uses TRBV6-1 with TRBJ2-2, with D unclear. Germline V gene data show CDR1 as MNHNS and CDR2 as SASEGT. Trimming cost V 7 bases and J 4 bases, with 16 bases left between them. The CDR3 is 15 residues long. The CDR3 reads CASTIAKVRTGELFF. The DNA for the CDR3 is TGTGCCAGCACAATCGCGAAGGTCCGCACCGGGGAGCTGTTTTTT.

This clonotype was seen repeatedly, ten times or more. This chain links TRBV20-1 with TRBJ1-5; TRBD1 might be the D (5 bases). Trimming stripped 2 bases from V and 3 bases from J, with 11 bases between. Germline values: CDR1 DFQATT, CDR2 SNEGSKA (reference sequence). The CDR3 runs to 14 residues. The CDR3 loop reads CSARRLDTNQPQHF. CDR3 DNA sequence: TGCAGTGCTAGAAGGCTGGACACCAATCAGCCCCAGCATTTT.

This clonotype was counted many times. The chain employs TRBV11-2 and TRBJ1-1; D gene uncertain. Trimming pared 7 bases from V and 6 bases from J, leaving 18 bases between. The CDR3 runs 14 residues. The V gene's germline CDR1 is SGHAT and CDR2 FQNNGV. The DNA for the CDR3 is TGTGCCAGCACGACAACCCTGGAAGTGGCTGAAGCTTTCTTT. Protein sequence: CASTTTLEVAEAFF.

The chain uses TRBV5-1 and TRBJ1-3; 7 bases match TRBD1. The ends lost 2 bases at V and 3 bases at J; junction bases unmatched: 8. Germline V gene data show CDR1 as SGHRS and CDR2 as YFSETQ. The CDR3 has 16 amino acids. The CDR3 here is CASSLATGAGGNTIYF. In nucleotides, the CDR3 is TGCGCCAGCAGCTTAGCCACAGGGGCTGGTGGAAACACCATATATTTT. Full variable domain (rest looked up from reference TRBV5-1 and TRBJ1-3): KAGVTQTPRYLIKTRGQQVTLSCSPISGHRSVSWYQQTPGQGLQFLFEYFSETQRNKGNFPGRFSGRQFSNSRSEMNVSTLELGDSALYLCASSLATGAGGNTIYFGEGSWLTVV.

This clonotype has just a few counts. The chain couples TRBV30 to TRBJ2-2; TRBD1 agrees at 9 bases. The ends lost 3 bases at V and 2 bases at J; junction bases unmatched: 10. The length of the CDR3 is 17 residues. From germline, CDR1 is GTSNPN and CDR2 SVGIG (reference sequence). The CDR3 sequence: CAWRRGDRVFNTGELFF. The CDR3 nucleotides read TGTGCCTGGAGAAGGGGGGACAGGGTTTTTAACACCGGGGAGCTGTTTTTT.

This clonotype has ten or more counts. The rearrangement joins TRBV2 to TRBJ2-2; 8 bases are shared with TRBD2. Unmatched junction bases numbered 6, after V lost 5 bases and J lost 4 bases. The CDR3 covers 15 residues. Germline V gene data show CDR1 as SNHLY and CDR2 as FYNNEI. In nucleotides, the CDR3 is TGTGCCAGCAGTAGAGAACGGGAGGGCACCGGGGAGCTGTTTTTT. Translated, it gives CASSREREGTGELFF.

This clonotype was seen at least ten times. The CDR3 nucleotides are TGTGCCAGCAGTTTGACGGGCGGGGGAGGTTCCCTCCACTTT. Its translation: CASSLTGGGGSLHF. The genes are TRBV28 and TRBJ1-6, with D maybe TRBD1 (5 bases). This CDR3 contains 14 residues. The V end was cut by 3 bases, the J end by 14 bases, with 17 bases between. CDR1 and CDR2 (germline): MDHEN, SYDVKM.

This chain links TRBV28 with TRBJ2-7, with 7 nucleotides matching TRBD1. The CDR3 runs to 14 residues. The germline gives CDR1 MDHEN, CDR2 SYDVKM. J lost 2 bases, V lost 6 bases, and 7 bases had no gene match. The CDR3 spells CASSRDSETYEQYF. DNA of the CDR3: TGTGCCAGCAGCCGGGACAGTGAAACCTACGAGCAGTACTTC.

This clonotype was counted ten times or more. The chain is built from TRBV7-2 and TRBJ2-5; TRBD1 is a possible D gene (6 bases). The germline V gene has CDR1 SGHTA and CDR2 FQGNSA. The CDR3 is 16 residues long. V dropped 5 bases and J dropped 0 bases, with 16 bases sitting between them. CDR3 amino acids: CASSPKGDPYQETQYF. Written as DNA, the CDR3 is TGTGCCAGCAGCCCCAAGGGGGATCCGTACCAAGAGACCCAGTACTTC.

This clonotype was found a few times. The chain couples TRBV28 to TRBJ1-1; 7 bases are a match to TRBD1. CDR1 is MDHEN and CDR2 is SYDVKM in the germline V gene. There are 13 residues in the CDR3. V shed 11 bases and J 1 base; nucleotides not matched to a gene: 7. CDR3 sequence: CAGTGTENTEAFF. The DNA of the CDR3 is TGTGCCGGAACCGGGACAGAGAACACTGAAGCTTTCTTT. Filled out from reference TRBV28 and TRBJ1-1, the complete variable domain reads DVKVTQSSRYLVKRTGEKVFLECVQDMDHENMFWYRQDPGLGLRLIYFSYDVKMKEKGDIPEGYSVSREKKERFSLILESASTNQTSMYLCAGTGTENTEAFFGQGTRLTVV.

Only a few counts were recorded for this clonotype. The rearrangement links TRBV5-1 to TRBJ2-7, with D possibly being TRBD1 or TRBD2 (5 bases each). Germline values: CDR1 SGHRS, CDR2 YFSETQ. Deletions cut 4 bases from V and 4 bases from J, with 15 bases between. The CDR3 contains 14 residues. CDR3 nucleotide sequence: TGCGCCAGCAGCGGAACCCTGGGGGTATACGAGCAGTACTTC. Protein: CASSGTLGVYEQYF.

This clonotype was counted at least ten times. This rearrangement joins TRBV2 to TRBJ2-7; 7 positions agree with TRBD1. V gave up 5 bases and J gave up 3 bases; unmatched junction bases: 4. The CDR3 runs 13 residues. The germline CDR1 and CDR2 sequences are SNHLY and FYNNEI. CDR3 loop: CASSRDRDYEQYF. The CDR3 nucleotides are TGTGCCAGCAGTCGGGACAGAGACTACGAGCAGTACTTC.

This clonotype was detected ten times or more. V is TRBV11-2 and J is TRBJ2-2, with D hard to call. Germline V CDR1 and CDR2: SGHAT, FQNNGV. The CDR3 spans 15 residues. Trimming cost V 0 bases and J 4 bases, with 9 bases left between them. CDR3 loop: CASSLEATITGELFF. DNA of the CDR3: TGTGCCAGCAGCTTAGAGGCGACCATCACCGGGGAGCTGTTTTTT.

This rearrangement joins TRBV6-1 to TRBJ2-7; the D gene could be TRBD1 or TRBD2 (5 bases each). From germline, CDR1 is MNHNS and CDR2 SASEGT. The CDR3 length is 12 residues. With 5 bases removed from V and 4 bases from J, the gap between germline ends came to 9 bases. CDR3 in DNA: TGTGCCAGCAGTCAGGGAGAGTACGAGCAGTACTTC. Protein: CASSQGEYEQYF.

This clonotype was picked up one time. The chain recombines TRBV5-5 with TRBJ1-5; possible D gene TRBD1, 5 bases. Germline V gene sequence: CDR1 SGHKS, CDR2 YYEKEE (reference sequence). Trimming pared 5 bases from V and 7 bases from J, leaving 19 bases between. CDR3 size: 15 residues. CDR3 amino acids: CASSWTNTFGQPQHF. For the CDR3, the DNA is TGTGCCAGCAGTTGGACAAATACTTTCGGCCAGCCCCAGCATTTT.

The chain links TRBV12-3 or TRBV12-4 to TRBJ1-1, with D perhaps TRBD1 (5 bases). V lost 1 base to trimming and J lost 3 bases, with 9 bases between them. This CDR3 is 14 amino acids long. For the CDR3, the DNA is TGTGCCAGCAGTTTAGTAGGGGCCGACACTGAAGCTTTCTTT. Amino acids: CASSLVGADTEAFF.

This clonotype was seen many times. The chain combines TRBV2 with TRBJ2-7; 7 positions match TRBD2. The length of the CDR3 is 15 residues. V lost 1 base to trimming and J lost 2 bases; unmatched junction nucleotides: 5. CDR1 is SNHLY, CDR2 FYNNEI, per germline. The chain's CDR3 is CASSEEGLAAYEQYF. As DNA, the CDR3 is TGTGCCAGCAGTGAAGAGGGCCTAGCGGCCTACGAGCAGTACTTC.

Many counts were recorded for this clonotype. The chain carries TRBV20-1 and TRBJ1-1; 9 nucleotides match TRBD1. CDR1 DFQATT and CDR2 SNEGSKA come from the germline V gene (reference sequence). The CDR3 sequence is 12 residues long. The chain's CDR3 is CSGTGGGTEAFF. The CDR3 DNA follows: TGCAGCGGTACAGGGGGCGGCACTGAAGCTTTCTTT.

This clonotype appeared many times. The chain recombines TRBV6-5 with TRBJ2-2; unclear D gene. The CDR3 is 12 residues long. Germline values: CDR1 MNHEY, CDR2 SVGAGI. The germline V and J ends were trimmed by 0 bases and 6 bases, with 2 bases remaining between them. The CDR3 region has the DNA TGTGCCAGCAGTTACTCCCCCGGGGAGCTGTTTTTT. Encoded protein: CASSYSPGELFF.

The sample holds a few counts of this clonotype. The chain combines TRBV6-5 with TRBJ2-7; maybe TRBD2 (6 bases). Trimming pared 5 bases from V and 4 bases from J, leaving 15 bases between. The CDR3 covers 14 residues. Germline CDR1 is MNHEY and CDR2 is SVGAGI. The CDR3 nucleotides read TGTGCCAGCAGTCCCTCGACTAGTTCTTACGAGCAGTACTTC. Translated: CASSPSTSSYEQYF.

Many counts were recorded for this clonotype. V is TRBV7-2 and J is TRBJ2-7, with D perhaps matching TRBD2 (7 bases). Germline CDR1 SGHTA, CDR2 FQGNSA. The ends were cut back, 4 bases at V and 3 bases at J, with 13 bases in the middle. The length of the CDR3 is 14 residues. Here the CDR3 reads CASSSHGGRYEQYF. The CDR3 DNA follows: TGTGCCAGCAGCTCCCACGGGGGGCGCTACGAGCAGTACTTC. Variable domain in full (rest from reference TRBV7-2 and TRBJ2-7): GAGVSQSPSNKVTEKGKDVELRCDPISGHTALYWYRQSLGQGLEFLIYFQGNSAPDKSGLPSDRFSAERTGGSVSTLTIQRTQQEDSAVYLCASSSHGGRYEQYFGPGTRLTVT.

The table lists this clonotype with many counts. The genes are TRBV20-1 and TRBJ2-7; 8 bases agree with TRBD2. Germline V gives CDR1 DFQATT, CDR2 SNEGSKA (reference sequence). The trim removed 6 bases at V and 3 bases at J, leaving 10 bases unmatched. The CDR3 runs 14 residues. The DNA for the CDR3 is TGCAGTGCCAGGACCGGGACTAGTAGCTACGAGCAGTACTTC. Translating it yields CSARTGTSSYEQYF.

The gene calls are TRBV28 and TRBJ1-1, with D perhaps TRBD1 (6 bases). This CDR3 is built from 15 residues. V was shortened by 6 bases and J by 3 bases, with 17 bases between the two germline ends. Germline-derived CDR1 and CDR2 are MDHEN and SYDVKM. Written as DNA, the CDR3 is TGTGCCAGCAGCACTAAGGGGGGGAGGTACACTGAAGCTTTCTTT. As protein: CASSTKGGRYTEAFF.